This T cell receptor (beta chain) was recorded in a study of blood T cell repertoires in COVID-19. Some clones are missing from TCRdb's copy, which holds only in-frame ones; the method was immunoSEQ multiplex PCR. The sample carries about 300,000 clones, roughly 86% recorded once. V lost 0 bases and J 0 bases, leaving 14 bases between the germline ends. CDR1 and CDR2 (germline): LGHDT, YNNKEL (reference sequence). CDR3 length equals 17 residues. This clonotype was obtained from a woman in her fifties or sixties who had been exposed to COVID-19. This chain links TRBV3-1 (or the pseudogene TRBV3-2) with TRBJ2-5; possible D gene TRBD2, 6 bases. The sequenced sample consisted of PBMCs or T cells enriched from blood (not recorded which). The CDR3 coding sequence is TGTGCCAGCAGCCAAGACCTGCGGTGGGGGGACCAAGAGACCCAGTACTTC. Its protein product is CASSQDLRWGDQETQYF.